This T cell receptor beta chain was sequenced in a study of identical twins (dated by TCRdb to about 2016). Concerning the study at large: To test whether fetal clonotypes persist, this study deep-sequenced TCR alpha and beta repertoires from monozygotic twins, from unrelated adults of various ages, and from cord blood. To rule out contamination, the twin experiments were replicated at different times with different library preparation protocols.

This clonotype has just a few counts. Its binding antigen is unknown. No base-level quality is on record; no much larger clone is a single base apart. Overall study results and their limits: Conclusions relied on cross-sectional statistical analysis, since the same donors could not be followed over many years. Abundant cord blood beta clonotypes had fewer insertions, young adult naive repertoires showed a similar but weaker trend, and memory repertoires showed no such trend. In monozygotic twins, recombination models systematically underestimated out-of-frame TCR alpha sharing, but the models matched the sharing seen between unrelated individuals. Zero-insertion analyses could be partly confounded by invariant T cells such as MAIT and iNKT, although diverse VJ usage argued against such confounding for most clonotypes. The excess sharing between twins in beta out-of-frame sequences was weaker because fewer shared sequences reduced the signal-to-noise ratio. Compared with coincidental sharing between unrelated individuals, out-of-frame TCR alpha sequences shared between twins showed an excess of sequences with low generation probability.

Libraries came from 5' RACE. The reads were generated on an Illumina HiSeq 2000. A universal primer binding site was added through template switching, and the final cDNA carried a unique molecular identifier so that TCR cDNA molecules could be counted accurately. First-strand cDNA for TCR alpha and beta chains was synthesized from specific primers in the conserved constant-segment region. Each cDNA library was double barcoded, with a SMART-Mk sample barcode plus Illumina barcodes, to control for contamination. Two successive PCR steps introduced TruSeq adapter sequences along with Illumina sample barcodes. Sequencing of the TCR alpha and beta cDNA libraries was done on the Illumina HiSeq platform using custom primers. The authors' pipeline ran thus. MiGEC processed the raw reads to extract unique molecular identifiers, while MiXCR was used to determine the CDR3 positions. Recombination models were inferred per individual with the repgenHMM and IGoR tools using an EM algorithm. The analysis of shared clonotypes was done with the tcR package in R, with sharing normalized by the product of cloneset sizes. To study raw recombination without the effects of thymic and clonal selection, out-of-frame nonproductive sequences were analyzed. TCRdb reanalyzed the raw reads on its own, using fastp at Q25 for trimming and MiXCR for clone calling, and kept in-frame beta chains. Each record represents a unique CDR3 protein, reported with the most common genes and DNA among its rows. The V and J calls reflect TCRdb's pipeline rather than the authors' work. Within this sample are around 1.7 million distinct CDR3 sequences, with about 32% of them counted one time only. The top ten constitute more than 0.25% of the sample.

Every donor was a healthy Caucasian. Source material: cord blood. The receptor comes from a newborn girl in good health.

CDR3 protein: CASSLSGTISYEQYF. The nucleotide sequence is given as TGCGCCAGCAGCCTCTCCGGGACAATCTCCTACGAGCAGTACTTC. The sequence links TRBV4-1 to TRBJ2-7; TRBD1 might be the D gene, on 6 matching bases. V is clipped by 4 bases and J by 0 bases, and the sequence between their germline boundaries is 13 bases long. The CDR3 spans 15 residues, from the cysteine through the phenylalanine. CDR3 DNA is the only sequence kept; it has 45 bases, read in frame from the first base. Taken from the germline V gene, the CDR1 and CDR2 loops are MGHRA and YSYEKL.